The rows below give T cell receptor beta chains drawn from one sample of a study of naive and memory T cell subsets. TCRdb re-called the UMI-ligation and nested PCR reads with MiXCR, one entry per CDR3 protein. Of 70,000 to 95,000 distinct CDR3 sequences listed, about 6.5% were seen once; the top ten hold about 1.6%. The sample taken for sequencing was central memory CD4+ T cells from blood. The receptors originated from a human donor in good health. CDR3s include the opening cysteine and the closing phenylalanine or tryptophan. The D gene is left open where the match is weak. A row's size may be missing; if present it is once, few, many or a size class.

- TRBJ2-3 TRBV5-1 - CASSFPEWVGPDTDTQYF TGCGCCAGCAGCTTTCCGGAGTGGGTGGGCCCTGACACAGATACGCAGTATTTT
- TRBJ2-2 TRBV6-5 - CASSYGLAGELFF TGTGCCAGCAGTTACGGTTTGGCCGGGGAGCTGTTTTTT
- TRBJ1-5 TRBV20-1 many CSARDREGVSNQPQHF TGCAGTGCTAGAGATCGGGAAGGAGTTAGCAATCAGCCCCAGCATTTT
TRBD1 TRBJ2-6 TRBV7-3 many CASSITGDGANVLTF TGTGCCAGCAGCATAACAGGGGACGGGGCCAACGTCCTGACTTTC
- TRBJ2-1 TRBV12-3/TRBV12-4 many CASSFTSTGEQFF TGTGCCAGCAGTTTCACTAGTACAGGAGAGCAGTTCTTC
TRBD2 TRBJ2-7 TRBV20-1 many CSAPIAGLAVSYEQYF TGCAGTGCTCCTATTGCCGGACTAGCGGTTTCCTACGAGCAGTACTTC
- TRBJ1-2 TRBV2 few CASSDQGLGPGYTF TGTGCCAGCAGTGACCAGGGGCTAGGCCCCGGCTACACCTTC
- TRBJ2-6 TRBV28 many CASRAGANVLTF TGTGCCAGCAGGGCCGGGGCCAACGTCCTGACTTTC
- TRBJ2-3 TRBV7-6 few CASSQRQAGLTDTQYF TGTGCCAGCAGCCAACGACAGGCCGGGCTCACAGATACGCAGTATTTT
TRBD2 TRBJ2-2 TRBV7-3 few CASSLDGTSGPRLFF TGTGCCAGCAGCTTAGACGGGACTAGCGGCCCGCGGCTGTTTTTT
- TRBJ2-7 TRBV4-2 - CASSQGTETYEQYF TGTGCCAGCAGCCAAGGAACAGAAACCTACGAGCAGTACTTC
- TRBJ1-3 TRBV28 - CASSSPFTGGGNTIYF TGTGCCAGCAGTTCCCCGTTTACAGGTGGTGGAAACACCATATATTTT
- TRBJ1-4 TRBV2 many CASSEDPEKLFF TGTGCCAGCAGTGAGGATCCCGAAAAACTGTTTTTT
TRBD1 TRBJ2-7 TRBV7-9 few CASSLASAQDRAWQYF TGTGCCAGCAGCTTAGCGTCGGCACAGGACAGGGCATGGCAGTACTTC
TRBD2 TRBJ2-3 TRBV13 many CASSMATSGSADTQYF TGTGCCAGCAGCATGGCGACTAGCGGGAGTGCAGATACGCAGTATTTT
- TRBJ1-2 TRBV12-3/TRBV12-4 many CASSLGGGGYTF TGTGCCAGCAGTTTAGGGGGGGGTGGCTACACCTTC
- TRBJ1-2 TRBV12-3/TRBV12-4 many CASSLSADYGYTF TGTGCCAGCAGTTTATCGGCAGACTATGGCTACACCTTC
- TRBJ1-4 TRBV3-1 many CASSQDLEKLFF TGTGCCAGCAGCCAAGATCTGGAAAAACTGTTTTTT
TRBD1 TRBJ1-2 TRBV7-2 many CASSLQGASAISLYGYTF TGTGCCAGCAGCTTGCAGGGGGCGAGCGCGATTTCCCTCTATGGCTACACCTTC
- TRBJ2-1 TRBV9 few CASSAWKGEQFF TGTGCCAGCAGCGCATGGAAGGGTGAGCAGTTCTTC
- TRBJ1-1 TRBV28 many CASSPGTRGTEAFF TGTGCCAGCAGTCCCGGGACAAGGGGAACTGAAGCTTTCTTT
- TRBJ1-1 TRBV5-1 many CASSLVVEGGTEAFF TGCGCCAGCAGCTTGGTTGTAGAGGGAGGCACTGAAGCTTTCTTT
- TRBJ2-5 TRBV20-1 - CSALSAPPRETQYF TGCAGTGCTCTCAGTGCGCCCCCCCGGGAGACCCAGTACTTC
- TRBJ2-1 TRBV20-1 few CSATEGGVWSEQFF TGCAGTGCTACCGAAGGGGGGGTCTGGTCTGAGCAGTTCTTC
- TRBJ2-3 TRBV18 many CASSPRILGPLTGSGTDTQYF TGTGCCAGCTCACCACGCATTTTGGGGCCCTTAACAGGTTCAGGCACAGATACGCAGTATTTT
TRBD1 TRBJ1-1 TRBV5-1 - CASRQTGGAYAEAFF TGCGCCAGCCGACAGACAGGGGGCGCTTACGCTGAAGCTTTCTTT
- TRBJ2-7 TRBV27 many CASSSGLSYEQYF TGTGCCAGCAGTTCAGGGCTCTCCTACGAGCAGTACTTC
TRBD1 TRBJ1-4 TRBV7-2 - CASSFRDSEKLFF TGTGCCAGCAGCTTCCGGGACAGTGAAAAACTGTTTTTT
- TRBJ1-2 TRBV29-1 - CSDRVRGHGYTF TGCAGCGACCGGGTTAGAGGCCACGGCTACACCTTC
- TRBJ2-4 TRBV7-2 few CASSLGDSTIQYF TGTGCCAGCAGCTTAGGGGACTCCACCATCCAGTACTTC
- TRBJ1-3 TRBV12-3/TRBV12-4 many CASSGGAGGNTIYF TGTGCCAGCAGTGGGGGCGCGGGTGGAAACACCATATATTTT
- TRBJ1-1 TRBV27 - CASSLSGRIGTEAFF TGTGCCAGCAGCCTCTCCGGAAGGATTGGCACTGAAGCTTTCTTT
- TRBJ1-5 TRBV6-2/TRBV6-3 many CASLSFGRGNQPQHF TGTGCCAGCCTCTCCTTCGGCAGGGGCAATCAGCCCCAGCATTTT
- TRBJ2-7 TRBV2 - CASLQEGVYEQYF TGTGCCAGTCTACAGGAGGGCGTCTACGAGCAGTACTTC
TRBD2 TRBJ2-4 TRBV29-1 many CSVGGGRDIQYF TGCAGCGTTGGGGGGGGTCGAGACATTCAGTACTTC
- TRBJ1-2 TRBV19 many CASTLMSGINYGYTF TGTGCCAGTACCCTCATGTCCGGGATTAACTATGGCTACACCTTC
- TRBJ1-5 TRBV28 few CASSRGQTKPQHF TGTGCCAGCAGTCGGGGTCAGACTAAGCCCCAGCATTTT
- TRBJ2-6 TRBV20-1 - CSARGSSGANVLTF TGCAGTGCTAGGGGGAGCTCTGGGGCCAACGTCCTGACTTTC
TRBD1 TRBJ1-4 TRBV12-3/TRBV12-4 many CASGTGIATNEKLFF TGTGCCAGTGGGACAGGAATTGCAACTAATGAAAAACTGTTTTTT
- TRBJ1-1 TRBV4-3 - CASSQGGGKEAFF TGCGCCAGCAGCCAGGGGGGAGGGAAGGAAGCTTTCTTT
TRBD2 TRBJ2-1 TRBV6-6 few CASRGGGTYNEQFF TGTGCCAGCCGTGGGGGGGGGACCTACAATGAGCAGTTCTTC
TRBD1 TRBJ2-2 TRBV9 - CASSGGQGRTGELFF TGTGCCAGCAGCGGCGGACAGGGGCGGACCGGGGAGCTGTTTTTT
- TRBJ1-5 TRBV20-1 many CSARAPGGSNQPQHF TGCAGTGCTAGAGCCCCCGGTGGTAGCAATCAGCCCCAGCATTTT
- TRBJ2-5 TRBV12-3/TRBV12-4 - CARSLQETQYF TGTGCCAGAAGTCTCCAAGAAACCCAGTACTTC
- TRBJ2-3 TRBV28 - CASRHMGGTDTQYF TGTGCCAGCCGCCACATGGGGGGCACAGATACGCAGTATTTT
- TRBJ1-1 TRBV20-1 many CSAPDTTGAEAFF TGCAGTGCCCCGGACACGACCGGGGCTGAAGCTTTCTTT
- TRBJ2-5 TRBV12-3/TRBV12-4 many CASIQPGQIQETQYF TGTGCCAGCATCCAACCCGGGCAGATCCAAGAGACCCAGTACTTC
TRBD2 TRBJ2-7 TRBV19 many CASSTSGTSGRVEQYF TGTGCCAGTAGTACCTCCGGGACTAGCGGGAGAGTCGAGCAGTACTTC
TRBD1 TRBJ2-1 TRBV5-6 many CASSLPGQGAWAQFF TGTGCCAGCAGCTTGCCAGGACAGGGGGCTTGGGCGCAGTTCTTC
- TRBJ2-3 TRBV5-8 many CASSLGTTDTQYF TGTGCCAGCAGCTTAGGGACCACAGATACGCAGTATTTT
- TRBJ2-5 TRBV2 many CASSSLQGPQETQYF TGTGCCAGCAGCTCATTACAGGGTCCCCAAGAGACCCAGTACTTC
- TRBJ1-1 TRBV10-3 few CAIQDTNTEAFF TGTGCCATCCAAGACACGAACACTGAAGCTTTCTTT
- TRBJ2-3 TRBV6-6 many CASSYLLSQSTDTQYF TGTGCCAGCAGTTACTTGCTGTCCCAAAGCACAGATACGCAGTATTTT
TRBD1 TRBJ2-2 TRBV7-3 few CASRSPGGPNTGELFF TGTGCCAGCAGATCTCCAGGGGGCCCGAACACCGGGGAGCTGTTTTTT
- TRBJ1-2 TRBV5-6 many CASSLSQVRYGYTF TGTGCCAGCAGCTTATCACAGGTCCGATATGGCTACACCTTC
- TRBJ1-1 TRBV12-3/TRBV12-4 - CASSFGVVAFF TGTGCCAGCAGTTTTGGGGTGGTAGCTTTCTTT
- TRBJ1-1 TRBV12-3/TRBV12-4 few CASKKQGHTEAFF TGTGCCAGCAAAAAACAGGGTCACACTGAAGCTTTCTTT
TRBD1 TRBJ2-6 TRBV7-2 few CARGDRVVGANVLTF TGTGCCAGGGGGGACAGGGTGGTTGGGGCCAACGTCCTGACTTTC
TRBD1 TRBJ1-5 TRBV10-3 many CAIRPDRGNQPQHF TGTGCCATCAGACCTGACAGGGGGAATCAGCCCCAGCATTTT